The 15 T cell receptor beta chains listed next were all sequenced from one sample in a study of blood T cell repertoires in COVID-19. Clones were sequenced by immunoSEQ multiplex PCR, and TCRdb holds only the in-frame ones, with some missing. This table holds over 120,000 clones, around 78% found once. The specimen was peripheral blood. These receptors were taken from a woman older than 75 with active or convalescent COVID-19.

This chain joins TRBV21-1 and TRBJ1-2; TRBD1 is the table's D call and was not checked against the DNA. TRBV21-1 is labeled a pseudogene. The CDR3 is 15 amino acids. The CDR3, as DNA: TGTGCCAGCAGCAAAGAAAACCCAGGGGGGTATGGCTACACCTTC. Translated, it gives CASSKENPGGYGYTF.

This clone was found a few times. J is TRBJ2-1 and V is TRBV7-6; 9 bases are shared with TRBD1. The CDR3 is made up of 17 amino acids. Germline V gives CDR1 SGHVS, CDR2 FNYEAQ. V shed 5 bases and J 4 bases; nucleotides not matched to a gene: 12. The CDR3 DNA sequence: TGTGCCAGCAGCCCGGGACAGGGACAACACCGTTACAATGAGCAGTTCTTC. Translated: CASSPGQGQHRYNEQFF.

This chain uses TRBV4-1 with TRBJ1-4; unclear D gene. Between the trimmed V and J ends, which lost 4 bases and 6 bases, there was a span of 15 bases. Germline V gives CDR1 MGHRA, CDR2 YSYEKL. The CDR3 contains 15 residues. Here the CDR3 reads CASSPTWALYEKLFF. As DNA, the CDR3 is TGCGCCAGCAGCCCGACCTGGGCCTTATATGAAAAACTGTTTTTT.

The V and J genes are TRBV7-8 and TRBJ2-7; no clear D. This CDR3 has 15 residues. Germline V lookup: CDR1 SGHVS, CDR2 FQNEAQ. V was clipped by 1 base and J by 5 bases, with 15 bases between them. This chain's CDR3 is CASSLVLDSFHEQYF. The CDR3, as DNA: TGTGCCAGCAGCTTAGTCTTAGATTCCTTCCACGAGCAGTACTTC.

The V gene is TRBV28, the J gene TRBJ1-2, with D unresolved. V was trimmed by 3 bases and J by 8 bases, leaving 13 bases between them. Germline V gene data show CDR1 as MDHEN and CDR2 as SYDVKM. CDR3 length equals 13 residues. The CDR3 region is CASSFTGVKGYTF. The CDR3 region has the DNA TGTGCCAGCAGTTTCACCGGGGTTAAGGGCTACACCTTC.

The chain has TRBV7-2 and TRBJ2-5; 9 nucleotides match TRBD1. The CDR3 spans 14 residues. Germline V gene sequence: CDR1 SGHTA, CDR2 FQGNSA. The V segment lost 5 bases and the J segment 5 bases; nucleotides outside the gene matches: 6. The CDR3 coding sequence is TGTGCCAGCAGCAGAAGCGGACAGGGGGAGACCCAGTACTTC. As protein: CASSRSGQGETQYF.

The V call is TRBV2, the J call TRBJ1-2; TRBD1 aligns across 7 bases. The CDR3 totals 15 residues. Germline CDR1 reads SNHLY; CDR2 reads FYNNEI. J gave up 2 bases and V 6 bases, and 9 bases lay outside the gene matches. As DNA, the CDR3 is TGTGCCAGCAGCCATAGGAAGGGGGCCAACTATGGCTACACCTTC. Translation gives CASSHRKGANYGYTF.

This chain joins TRBV24-1 and TRBJ2-3; 7 positions agree with TRBD1. CDR1 and CDR2 (germline): KGHDR, SFDVKD. The CDR3 spans 15 residues. The V and J ends lost 7 bases and 2 bases, in that order; junction bases with no gene match: 8. CDR3: CATSSGQKPTDTQYF. The CDR3 bases are TGTGCCACCAGCTCGGGACAGAAACCCACAGATACGCAGTATTTT.

V usage is TRBV19 and J usage is TRBJ1-1, with TRBD1 matching 8 bases. Germline CDR1 reads LNHDA; CDR2 reads SQIVND (reference sequence). The CDR3 has 14 amino acids. The V gene end was trimmed by 2 bases and the J gene end by 4 bases; junction bases not matched to a gene: 3. The CDR3 bases are TGTGCCAGTAGTATACGGACAGGGACCACTGAAGCTTTCTTT. Its protein is CASSIRTGTTEAFF.

This clone was recorded a few times. J is TRBJ2-2 and V is TRBV11-2; TRBD2 agrees at 9 bases. V lost 2 bases to trimming and J lost 4 bases; unmatched junction nucleotides: 5. Looked up from germline, CDR1 is SGHAT and CDR2 is FQNNGV. This CDR3 comprises 16 residues. The CDR3 DNA follows: TGTGCCAGCAGCTTATTAAAGCGGGGGGTCACCGGGGAGCTGTTTTTT. It specifies CASSLLKRGVTGELFF.

The gene calls are TRBV29-1 and TRBJ2-1, with 11 nucleotides matching TRBD2. CDR1 is SQVTM, CDR2 ANQGSEA, per germline. V lost 7 bases to trimming and J lost 8 bases; unmatched junction nucleotides: 10. The length of the CDR3 is 14 residues. CDR3 sequence (DNA): TGCAGCGCCTTTAGCGGGGGGGCCACGGATGAGCAGTTCTTC. Amino acids: CSAFSGGATDEQFF.

This clone was recorded a few times. The chain uses TRBV11-1 and TRBJ2-3; possible D gene TRBD2, 6 bases. The germline CDR1 and CDR2 sequences are SGHAT and FQDESV (reference sequence). With 0 bases removed from V and 4 bases from J, the gap between germline ends came to 11 bases. The CDR3 covers 15 residues. CDR3 amino acids: CASSLAETRADTQYF. The CDR3 bases are TGTGCCAGCAGCTTAGCGGAGACTAGAGCAGATACGCAGTATTTT.

This clone was counted between two and nine times. Other DNA sequences within the sample encode an identical CDR3. The chain uses TRBV2 and TRBJ1-5; D perhaps matches TRBD1 (5 bases). The CDR3 runs 14 residues. Trimming removed 3 bases from V and 0 bases from J, with 6 bases in between. Germline-derived CDR1 and CDR2 are SNHLY and FYNNEI. The DNA for the CDR3 is TGTGCCAGCAGTGAGCAGGGTAGCAATCAGCCCCAGCATTTT. Amino acids: CASSEQGSNQPQHF.

The chain recombines TRBV14 with TRBJ1-2; D remains ambiguous. The germline gives CDR1 SGHDN, CDR2 FVKESK. The CDR3 consists of 18 residues. V was trimmed by 5 bases and J by 4 bases, leaving 26 bases between them. Written as DNA, the CDR3 is TGTGCCAGCAGCTCAGGCGGGTCGGTCCCAACTGTGGGCTATGGCTACACCTTC. It encodes CASSSGGSVPTVGYGYTF.

The chain recombines TRBV14 with TRBJ2-1; 10 bases line up with TRBD2. This CDR3 is 14 amino acids long. CDR1 is SGHDN and CDR2 is FVKESK in the germline V gene. Trimming cost V 4 bases and J 8 bases; bases outside gene matches: 5. The CDR3: CASSRLAGVDEQFF. The CDR3 region has the DNA TGTGCCAGCAGCCGCCTAGCGGGGGTAGATGAGCAGTTCTTC.